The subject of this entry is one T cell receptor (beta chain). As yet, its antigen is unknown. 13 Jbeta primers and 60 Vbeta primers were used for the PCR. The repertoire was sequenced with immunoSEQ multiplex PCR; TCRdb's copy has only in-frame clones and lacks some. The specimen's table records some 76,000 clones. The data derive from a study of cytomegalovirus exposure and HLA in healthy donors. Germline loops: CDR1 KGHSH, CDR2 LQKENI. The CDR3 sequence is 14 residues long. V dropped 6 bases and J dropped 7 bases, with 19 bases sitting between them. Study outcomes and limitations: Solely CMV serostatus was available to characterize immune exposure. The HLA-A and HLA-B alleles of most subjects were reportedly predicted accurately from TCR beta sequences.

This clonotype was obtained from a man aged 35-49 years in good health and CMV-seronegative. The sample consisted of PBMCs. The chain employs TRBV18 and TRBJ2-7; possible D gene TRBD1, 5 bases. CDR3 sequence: CASSPRSRVGEQYF. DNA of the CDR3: TGTGCCAGCTCCCCCCGAAGCAGGGTGGGAGAGCAGTACTTC.